This record concerns one TCR beta chain sequence. These data are taken from a study of cytomegalovirus exposure and HLA in healthy donors. PCR involved 60 Vbeta and 13 Jbeta primers. Measured with immunoSEQ multiplex PCR; TCRdb has only the in-frame clones, and not every one. This table holds over 100,000 clones, 80% to 85% found once. Per germline, CDR1 MNHEY and CDR2 SVGAGI. Between the trimmed V and J ends, which lost 0 bases and 2 bases, there was a span of 13 bases. CDR3 size: 16 residues. The specimen was PBMCs. J is TRBJ1-1 and V is TRBV6-5; D gene unclear. The receptor was derived from a woman aged 25 to 45 in good health and CMV-seronegative. DNA of the CDR3: TGTGCCAGCAGTTACTCGACTCCAGCCTCTAACACTGAAGCTTTCTTT. This translates into CASSYSTPASNTEAFF.